The next 21 T cell receptor beta chains were all read from a single sample in a study of Ad26.COV2.S vaccination and SARS-CoV-2 variants. Sequencing was performed with immunoSEQ multiplex PCR; in TCRdb, only in-frame clones are kept and a portion is missing. The top ten clones hold 5.9% of a sample with some 180,000 clones, around 88% of them seen once. Sample: peripheral blood, taken after recovery from COVID-19. The receptors derive from a human donor who had recovered from COVID-19.

DNA of the CDR3: TGTGCCAGTAGTAAGGGACCAGGAGAGACCCAGTACTTC. It translates to CASSKGPGETQYF. The chain couples TRBV19 to TRBJ2-5; D is tentatively TRBD1 or TRBD2 (5 bases each). This CDR3 contains 13 residues. Germline CDR1 LNHDA, CDR2 SQIVND (reference sequence). V lost 4 bases to trimming and J lost 4 bases, with 10 bases between them.

This chain uses TRBV5-6 with TRBJ2-4, with 10 nucleotides matching TRBD1. This CDR3 is built from 16 residues. Trimming cost V 2 bases and J 4 bases; bases outside gene matches: 6. Germline-derived CDR1 and CDR2 are SGHDT and YYEEEE. The CDR3 coding sequence is TGTGCCAGCAGCTTACCGGGGACAGGGGAGAAAAACATTCAGTACTTC. Translating it yields CASSLPGTGEKNIQYF.

This clone was recorded only once. The rearrangement uses TRBV7-9 and TRBJ2-3, with a tentative D call TRBD2 (5 bases). Trimming took off 1 base at V and 0 bases at J, with 14 bases between the two ends. This CDR3 has 17 amino acids. Germline CDR1 and CDR2: SEHNR and FQNEAQ (reference sequence). This chain's CDR3 is CASSLVVLASSTDTQYF. The CDR3 DNA reads TGTGCCAGCAGCTTAGTAGTCCTAGCCTCTAGCACAGATACGCAGTATTTT.

The genes are TRBV4-1 and TRBJ2-3; 10 positions agree with TRBD2. Germline V gives CDR1 MGHRA, CDR2 YSYEKL. V dropped 4 bases and J dropped 6; count of bases not matched to a gene: 13. The CDR3 length is 17 residues. In DNA form, the CDR3 reads TGCGCCAGCAGCCCGACGGCGACTAGCGGGCCCCGGGATACGCAGTATTTT. It yields the protein CASSPTATSGPRDTQYF.

The gene calls are TRBV7-3 and TRBJ1-6; possibly TRBD1 for D (6 bases). The CDR3 has 17 residues. Germline lookup yields CDR1 SGHTA and CDR2 FQGTGA. V lost 5 bases, J lost 3 bases, and 17 bases lay in between. The CDR3 here is CASSARQAHNYNSPLHF. Here the CDR3 DNA reads TGTGCCAGCAGCGCCCGACAGGCCCATAACTATAATTCACCCCTCCACTTT.

V usage is TRBV5-1 and J usage is TRBJ2-5, with D uncertain. CDR1 SGHRS and CDR2 YFSETQ come from the germline V gene. CDR3 size: 14 residues. V lost 0 bases and J 2 bases, leaving 8 bases between the germline ends. The CDR3 reads CASSLVQKQETQYF. The CDR3, as DNA: TGCGCCAGCAGCTTGGTGCAGAAACAAGAGACCCAGTACTTC.

The gene calls are TRBV6-1 and TRBJ1-1; D gene ambiguous. V shed 2 bases and J shed 0 bases, with 16 bases lying between them. Germline CDR1 and CDR2: MNHNS and SASEGT. The CDR3 runs to 17 residues. CDR3 protein: CASSELLRRAMNTEAFF. The CDR3 coding sequence is TGTGCCAGCAGTGAACTTTTAAGAAGGGCCATGAACACTGAAGCTTTCTTT.

The V and J genes are TRBV19 and TRBJ2-7, with 13 positions matching TRBD2. Germline V gene sequence: CDR1 LNHDA, CDR2 SQIVND (reference sequence). V shed 5 bases and J 4 bases; nucleotides not matched to a gene: 14. The length of the CDR3 is 18 residues. The CDR3 sequence is CASSHRGTSGGAEYEQYF. The CDR3 DNA reads as TGTGCCAGTAGTCATCGTGGCACTAGCGGGGGGGCCGAGTACGAGCAGTACTTC.

With respect to this clone: Additional DNA sequences in this sample encode the identical CDR3. The V and J genes are TRBV19 and TRBJ2-1; D possibly corresponds to TRBD1 (5 bases). Trimming stripped 1 base from V and 0 bases from J, with 7 bases between. Per the germline V gene, CDR1 is LNHDA and CDR2 is SQIVND (reference sequence). The CDR3 has 15 residues. CDR3: CASSIVDSSYNEQFF. Here the CDR3 DNA reads TGTGCCAGTAGTATAGTTGACAGCTCCTACAATGAGCAGTTCTTC.

The rearrangement uses TRBV2 and TRBJ2-5; D is undetermined. This CDR3 contains 11 residues. The germline V gene has CDR1 SNHLY and CDR2 FYNNEI. Trimming removed 8 bases from V and 5 bases from J, with 9 bases in between. As DNA, the CDR3 is TGTGCCAGCCTCCCCCATGAGACCCAGTACTTC. It specifies CASLPHETQYF.

The genes are TRBV19 and TRBJ2-7; D could derive from TRBD1 or TRBD2 (5 bases each). The germline CDR1 and CDR2 sequences are LNHDA and SQIVND (reference sequence). Trimming stripped 6 bases from V and 2 bases from J, with 20 bases between. This CDR3 is 16 amino acids long. CDR3 sequence (DNA): TGTGCCAGTAGCCCCCAGGCTGGGGGTACGGCCTACGAGCAGTACTTC. Amino acid sequence: CASSPQAGGTAYEQYF.

V is TRBV30 and J is TRBJ1-4; 8 bases align to TRBD1. V was clipped by 6 bases and J by 8 bases; unmatched bases: 8. The CDR3 has 13 amino acids. Germline CDR1 reads GTSNPN; CDR2 reads SVGIG (reference sequence). The CDR3 DNA sequence: TGTGCCTGCGATCAGGGGGCTTGGGAAAAACTGTTTTTT. Its protein is CACDQGAWEKLFF.

This rearrangement joins TRBV27 to TRBJ2-1, with a tentative D call TRBD2 (5 bases). From germline, CDR1 is MNHEY and CDR2 SMNVEV (reference sequence). V lost 5 bases and J 4 bases, leaving 12 bases between the germline ends. This CDR3 region has 14 residues. Here the CDR3 reads CASSTLESYNEQFF. CDR3 in DNA: TGTGCCAGCAGTACACTAGAATCGTACAATGAGCAGTTCTTC.

The chain couples TRBV4-1 to TRBJ2-1; D is possibly TRBD2 (5 bases). Germline loops: CDR1 MGHRA, CDR2 YSYEKL. The V gene lost 1 base and the J gene lost 9 bases, with 13 bases spanning the gap. This CDR3 comprises 14 residues. The CDR3 coding sequence is TGCGCCAGCAGCCAAGTGGGCCGCCGGGGTGAGCAGTTCTTC. It specifies CASSQVGRRGEQFF.

The V and J genes are TRBV4-2 and TRBJ2-1, with 7 bases that match TRBD2. Germline V CDR1 and CDR2: LGHNA, YNFKEQ. The CDR3 consists of 16 residues. Trimming removed 3 bases from V and 3 bases from J; junction bases left unmatched: 8. The CDR3 sequence is CASSHPDQRGYNEQFF. The DNA for the CDR3 is TGTGCCAGCAGCCACCCCGACCAGCGGGGCTACAATGAGCAGTTCTTC.

This clone was recorded once. The V and J genes are TRBV21-1 and TRBJ2-7; TRBD1 reflects the table's D call only, with no check against the DNA. TRBV21-1 is flagged as a pseudogene. This CDR3 has 17 amino acids. The DNA for the CDR3 is TGTGCCAGCAGCAAAGGAACAGGGGGCGCGGAGTTCTACGAGCAGTACTTC. Protein: CASSKGTGGAEFYEQYF.

This chain uses TRBV27 with TRBJ2-7; 7 bases map to TRBD1. J lost 2 bases, V lost 5 bases, and 3 bases had no gene match. The length of the CDR3 is 13 residues. Per germline, CDR1 MNHEY and CDR2 SMNVEV (reference sequence). The CDR3 DNA is TGTGCCAGCAGTGTGACAGGGCCCTACGAGCAGTACTTC. Translated, it gives CASSVTGPYEQYF.

This chain uses TRBV4-2 with TRBJ2-3, with D perhaps matching TRBD1 (6 bases). The V end was cut by 3 bases, the J end by 6 bases, with 16 bases between. The CDR3 has 15 amino acids. In germline, CDR1 is LGHNA, CDR2 YNFKEQ. The CDR3 here is CASSHARGRSDTQYF. DNA for the CDR3: TGTGCCAGCAGCCATGCCAGGGGCCGGTCGGATACGCAGTATTTT.

This clone showed up just once. This chain connects TRBV19 to TRBJ2-1, with 8 bases that match TRBD2. V lost 5 bases and J lost 5; bases outside the gene matches: 5. Germline V gives CDR1 LNHDA, CDR2 SQIVND (reference sequence). The CDR3 is 14 residues long. The DNA of the CDR3 is TGTGCCAGTAGTTCTAGCGGGCGCAACAATGAGCAGTTCTTC. Translation gives CASSSSGRNNEQFF.

This clone was counted once. The rearrangement joins TRBV6-6 to TRBJ1-2; D gene uncertain. Trimming took 0 bases from V and 8 from J, leaving 7 bases between them. In germline, CDR1 is MNHNY, CDR2 SVGAGI (reference sequence). The CDR3 sequence is 12 residues long. This CDR3 reads CASSYSGRGYTF. Here the CDR3 DNA reads TGTGCCAGCAGTTACTCGGGTCGCGGCTACACCTTC.

The rearrangement joins TRBV19 to TRBJ2-3; unclear D gene. Trimming removed 3 bases at V and 2 bases at J, with 12 bases between. The CDR3 is made up of 15 amino acids. From germline, CDR1 is LNHDA and CDR2 SQIVND (reference sequence). The CDR3 nucleotides read TGTGCCAGTAGTATTCACCCCCCGGACACAGATACGCAGTATTTT. This gives the protein CASSIHPPDTDTQYF. The full variable domain, in which reference TRBV19 and TRBJ2-3 provide the parts outside the CDR3, is DGGITQSPKYLFRKEGQNVTLSCEQNLNHDAMYWYRQDPGQGLRLIYYSQIVNDFQKGDIAEGYSVSREKKESFPLTVTSAQKNPTAFYLCASSIHPPDTDTQYFGPGTRLTVL.